This T cell receptor (beta chain) was documented in a study of CD8+CD57+ T cells in acquired aplastic anemia. Study summary: Yields of DNA that came from sorted CD4+ and CD8+ cells averaged approximately 3.2 ug. The study, taken as a whole, reports: Patients shared around 30 CD8+ CDR3 sequences with controls.

About this clonotype itself: Its specificity is unknown.

CDR3 and TCR beta VDJ profiling relied on a genomic DNA template. TCRdb reanalysed the reads using MiXCR and keeps one entry per CDR3 protein. Among 120,000 or so distinct CDR3 sequences listed, 40% to 60% were seen once. CDR1 LNHNV and CDR2 YYDKDF come from the germline V gene (reference sequence). The CDR3 covers 15 residues. V lost 0 bases and J 0 bases, leaving 7 bases between the germline ends. Sequencing was carried out using sorted CD4+, CD8+, or CD8+CD57+ T cells (not recorded which) from PBMCs. V usage is TRBV15 and J usage is TRBJ2-3; no definite D call. This clonotype originated in a human donor in good health, serving as a control. The CDR3 bases are TGTGCCACCAGCAGAGATCGTGGCAGCACAGATACGCAGTATTTT. Translating it yields CATSRDRGSTDTQYF.